The clone carrying this TCR beta chain was seen a few times. The antigen is not known. After removal of 7 bases from V and 6 bases from J, the junction contained 2 bases not matched to a gene. The CDR3 runs to 11 residues. From germline, CDR1 is DFQATT and CDR2 SNEGSKA (reference sequence). The data were produced by immunoSEQ multiplex PCR, yet TCRdb's version contains in-frame clones alone and is incomplete. The table has 150,000 to 200,000 clones, almost 95% seen once. This specimen comes from a study of T cell responses to AZD1222 COVID-19 vaccine. Study in general: Second-dose schedules of about 4 or about 12 weeks were combined. Overall study results and limits: It should be noted that donors were predominantly white British and more often female, and clonal diversity was possibly underestimated. A rise in Spike-specific TCR breadth and depth followed two AZD1222 doses.

The material was peripheral blood, obtained on day 0 of AZD1222 vaccination. This receptor was identified in an adult in good health. The chain couples TRBV20-1 to TRBJ2-3; 9 nucleotides line up with TRBD2. CDR3 nucleotides: TGCAGTGGAACTAGCGGGGATACGCAGTATTTT. Protein: CSGTSGDTQYF.